This paragraph reports one TCR beta chain. Time point given: peripheral blood 6 weeks after treatment start. Sequencing used immunoSEQ multiplex PCR; TCRdb keeps in-frame clones, though not all of them. This sample carries around 110,000 clones, approximately 90% of them seen once, and the ten largest clones take roughly 1.8%. This entry is derived from a study of PD-L1 blockade in urothelial cancer. This receptor was taken from a man between 60 and 70 years old with urothelial cancer. The starting material was PBMCs, obtained around atezolizumab (anti-PD-L1) treatment.

In DNA, the CDR3 is TGTGCCAGCAGCTTAACCAGCTCTGGGGCCAACGTCCTGACTTTC. Residues: CASSLTSSGANVLTF. The V gene is TRBV7-3, the J gene TRBJ2-6; D is uncertain. V was pared by 0 bases and J by 0 bases, with 3 bases between. This CDR3 is built from 15 residues. The germline gives CDR1 SGHTA, CDR2 FQGTGA.